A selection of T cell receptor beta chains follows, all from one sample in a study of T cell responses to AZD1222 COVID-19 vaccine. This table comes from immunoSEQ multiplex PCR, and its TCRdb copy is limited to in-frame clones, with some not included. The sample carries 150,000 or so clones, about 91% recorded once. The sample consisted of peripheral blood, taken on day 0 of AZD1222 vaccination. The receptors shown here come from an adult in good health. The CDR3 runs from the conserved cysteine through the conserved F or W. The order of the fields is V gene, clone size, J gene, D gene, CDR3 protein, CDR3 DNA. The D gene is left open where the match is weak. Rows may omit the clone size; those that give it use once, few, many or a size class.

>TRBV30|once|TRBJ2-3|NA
CAWSVGTEFTDTQYF
TGTGCCTGGAGTGTCGGGACCGAATTCACAGATACGCAGTATTTT
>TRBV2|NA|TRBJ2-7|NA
CASSANSYEQYF
TGTGCCAGCAGTGCGAACTCCTACGAGCAGTACTTC
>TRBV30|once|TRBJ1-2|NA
CAWSVSQGSGYTF
TGTGCCTGGAGTGTATCGCAGGGGAGTGGCTACACCTTC
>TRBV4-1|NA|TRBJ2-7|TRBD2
CASSQDSASGSYEQYF
TGCGCCAGCAGCCAAGATTCCGCTAGCGGGAGTTACGAGCAGTACTTC
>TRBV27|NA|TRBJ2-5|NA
CASSPNRGFGTQYF
TGTGCCAGCAGCCCGAATCGGGGTTTCGGGACCCAGTACTTC
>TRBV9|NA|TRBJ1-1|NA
CASSALRGHEAFF
TGTGCCAGCAGCGCTCTCCGAGGTCATGAAGCTTTCTTT
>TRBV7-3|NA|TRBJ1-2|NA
CASSLMGESKGYTF
TGTGCCAGCAGCTTAATGGGGGAGTCGAAAGGCTACACCTTC
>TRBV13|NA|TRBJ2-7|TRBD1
CASSSPGQGVGEQYF
TGTGCCAGCAGCTCGCCGGGACAGGGGGTTGGGGAGCAGTACTTC
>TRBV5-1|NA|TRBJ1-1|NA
CASRTGTFEAFF
TGCGCCAGCAGGACCGGGACTTTCGAAGCTTTCTTT
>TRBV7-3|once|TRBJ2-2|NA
CASSLTGSANTGELFF
TGTGCCAGCAGCTTAACAGGCAGCGCGAACACCGGGGAGCTGTTTTTT
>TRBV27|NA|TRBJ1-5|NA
CARTGEGGEGNQPQHF
TGTGCCAGGACTGGGGAGGGAGGGGAAGGCAATCAGCCCCAGCATTTT
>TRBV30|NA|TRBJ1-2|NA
CAWSVVGTRGYTF
TGTGCCTGGAGTGTAGTGGGTACGAGGGGCTACACCTTC
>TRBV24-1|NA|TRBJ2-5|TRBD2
CATSWGLAGQETQYF
TGTGCCACCAGTTGGGGACTAGCGGGACAAGAGACCCAGTACTTC
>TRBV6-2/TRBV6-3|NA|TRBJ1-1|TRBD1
CASSATGLGTEAFF
TGTGCCAGCAGTGCGACAGGGTTAGGAACTGAAGCTTTCTTT
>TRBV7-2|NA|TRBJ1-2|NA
CASSLSRGQTHYGYTF
TGTGCCAGCAGCTTAAGCCGTGGACAGACCCACTATGGCTACACCTTC
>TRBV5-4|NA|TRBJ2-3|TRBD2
CASSLERASGGLDTQYF
TGTGCCAGCAGCTTGGAGAGGGCTAGCGGGGGACTAGATACGCAGTATTTT
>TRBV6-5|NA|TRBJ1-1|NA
CASSFRSGFTEAFF
TGTGCCAGCAGTTTTAGAAGTGGGTTCACTGAAGCTTTCTTT
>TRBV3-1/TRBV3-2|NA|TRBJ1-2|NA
CASSQAGGYTF
TGTGCCAGCAGCCAAGCGGGCGGCTACACCTTC
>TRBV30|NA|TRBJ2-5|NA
CAWSQTGLRTETQYF
TGTGCCTGGAGTCAAACCGGCCTGCGAACGGAGACCCAGTACTTC
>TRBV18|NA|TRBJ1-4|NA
CASSPPTGLIEKLFF
TGTGCCAGCTCACCACCGACAGGCCTGATTGAAAAACTGTTTTTT
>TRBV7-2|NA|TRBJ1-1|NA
CASSAHSNTEAFF
TGTGCCAGCAGCGCTCACAGCAACACTGAAGCTTTCTTT
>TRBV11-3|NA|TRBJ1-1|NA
CASSPQGMNTEAFF
TGTGCCAGCAGCCCTCAGGGTATGAACACTGAAGCTTTCTTT
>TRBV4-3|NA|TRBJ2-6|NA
CASSQESVGANVLTF
TGCGCCAGCAGCCAAGAATCTGTAGGGGCCAACGTCCTGACTTTC
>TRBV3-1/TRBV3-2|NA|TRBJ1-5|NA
CASSHSGGVSQPQHF
TGTGCCAGCAGCCATTCTGGCGGGGTGTCTCAGCCCCAGCATTTT
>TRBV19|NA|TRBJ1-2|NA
CASSPPADTARFNYGYTF
TGTGCCAGTAGTCCACCCGCCGACACGGCTAGATTTAACTATGGCTACACCTTC
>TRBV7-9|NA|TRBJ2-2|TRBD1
CASSLAGGYTGELFF
TGTGCCAGCAGCTTAGCAGGGGGCTACACCGGGGAGCTGTTTTTT
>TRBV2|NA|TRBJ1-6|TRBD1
CASGTGAFSPLHF
TGTGCCAGTGGGACAGGGGCGTTTTCACCCCTCCACTTT
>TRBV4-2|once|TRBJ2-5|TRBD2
CASSQVWRLAGFNQETQYF
TGTGCCAGCAGCCAAGTTTGGCGACTAGCGGGGTTTAACCAAGAGACCCAGTACTTC
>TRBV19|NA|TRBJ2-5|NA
CASSLQGSETQYF
TGTGCCAGTAGTTTGCAGGGGTCGGAGACCCAGTACTTC
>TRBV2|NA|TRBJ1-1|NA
CASMPDRGSKQAFF
TGTGCCAGCATGCCGGACCGGGGGAGTAAGCAAGCTTTCTTT
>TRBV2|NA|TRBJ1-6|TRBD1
CASRLGQGNSPLHF
TGTGCCAGCAGACTCGGACAGGGGAATTCACCCCTCCACTTT
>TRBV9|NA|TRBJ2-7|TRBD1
CASSVALQGAGEQYF
TGTGCCAGCAGCGTAGCCCTTCAGGGGGCGGGTGAGCAGTACTTC
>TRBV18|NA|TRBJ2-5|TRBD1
CASSPTTGFIAETQYF
TGTGCCAGCTCACCAACGACAGGGTTTATCGCGGAGACCCAGTACTTC
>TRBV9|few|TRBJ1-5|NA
CASSPGRDSNQPQHF
TGTGCCAGCAGCCCCGGGAGGGATAGCAATCAGCCCCAGCATTTT
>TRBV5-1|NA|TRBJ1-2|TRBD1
CASSGGTGAFGYTF
TGCGCCAGCAGCGGGGGGACAGGGGCTTTTGGCTACACCTTC
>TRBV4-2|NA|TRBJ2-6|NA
CASSRRSTGANVLTF
TGTGCCAGCAGCAGACGAAGTACCGGGGCCAACGTCCTGACTTTC
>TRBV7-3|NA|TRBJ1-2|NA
CASSPTGNYGYTF
TGTGCCAGCAGCCCTACAGGGAACTATGGCTACACCTTC
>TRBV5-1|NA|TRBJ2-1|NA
CASSFLASSYNEQFF
TGCGCCAGCAGCTTCCTCGCCAGCTCCTACAATGAGCAGTTCTTC
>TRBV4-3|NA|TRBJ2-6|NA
CASSQDWVNRANVLTF
TGCGCCAGCAGCCAAGATTGGGTCAATCGGGCCAACGTCCTGACTTTC
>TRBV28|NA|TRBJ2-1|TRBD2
CASIGGVLYNEQFF
TGTGCCAGCATCGGGGGGGTGCTCTACAATGAGCAGTTCTTC
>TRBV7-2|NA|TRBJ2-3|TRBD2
CASSSASGDTQYF
TGTGCCAGCAGCTCCGCTAGCGGAGATACGCAGTATTTT
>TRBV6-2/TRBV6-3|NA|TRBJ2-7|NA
CASSPNYPSEQYF
TGTGCCAGCAGCCCTAACTACCCGTCCGAGCAGTACTTC
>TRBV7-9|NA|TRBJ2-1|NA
CASSLRREEQFF
TGTGCCAGCAGCTTAAGAAGGGAAGAGCAGTTCTTC
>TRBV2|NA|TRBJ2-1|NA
CASTARETVTNEQFF
TGTGCCAGCACCGCAAGGGAGACAGTGACTAATGAGCAGTTCTTC
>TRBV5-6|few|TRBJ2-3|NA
CASSSAYKQLGTDTQYF
TGTGCCAGCAGCTCCGCTTATAAACAACTAGGCACAGATACGCAGTATTTT
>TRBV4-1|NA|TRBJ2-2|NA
CASSPLLSANTGELFF
TGCGCCAGCAGCCCCCTGCTCTCGGCGAACACCGGGGAGCTGTTTTTT
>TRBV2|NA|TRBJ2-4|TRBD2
CASSPLAGDSTIQYF
TGTGCCAGCAGTCCTCTAGCGGGTGATTCCACCATTCAGTACTTC
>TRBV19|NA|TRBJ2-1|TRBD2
CASRAVAGVYNEQFF
TGTGCCAGTAGGGCGGTAGCGGGAGTTTACAATGAGCAGTTCTTC
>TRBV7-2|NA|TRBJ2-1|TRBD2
CASSLSAGEYNEQFF
TGTGCCAGCAGCTTATCAGCGGGGGAGTACAATGAGCAGTTCTTC
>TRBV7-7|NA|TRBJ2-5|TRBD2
CASSQGLDPETQYF
TGTGCCAGCAGCCAAGGACTAGATCCAGAGACCCAGTACTTC
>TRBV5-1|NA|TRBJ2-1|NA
CASSLGGPGSSYNEQFF
TGCGCCAGCAGCTTGGGGGGACCAGGGAGCTCCTACAATGAGCAGTTCTTC
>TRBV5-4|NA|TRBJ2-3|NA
CASSLMGSTDTQYF
TGTGCCAGCAGCTTGATGGGGAGCACAGATACGCAGTATTTT
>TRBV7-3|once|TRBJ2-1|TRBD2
CASSATSGGYNEQFF
TGTGCCAGCAGCGCCACTAGCGGGGGTTACAATGAGCAGTTCTTC
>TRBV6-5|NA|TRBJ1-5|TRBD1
CASSPGQGADQPQHF
TGTGCCAGCAGTCCGGGACAGGGGGCCGATCAGCCCCAGCATTTT
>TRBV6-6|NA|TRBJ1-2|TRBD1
CASSDSRGLKSYTF
TGTGCCAGCAGCGATTCGAGGGGGCTGAAAAGCTACACCTTC